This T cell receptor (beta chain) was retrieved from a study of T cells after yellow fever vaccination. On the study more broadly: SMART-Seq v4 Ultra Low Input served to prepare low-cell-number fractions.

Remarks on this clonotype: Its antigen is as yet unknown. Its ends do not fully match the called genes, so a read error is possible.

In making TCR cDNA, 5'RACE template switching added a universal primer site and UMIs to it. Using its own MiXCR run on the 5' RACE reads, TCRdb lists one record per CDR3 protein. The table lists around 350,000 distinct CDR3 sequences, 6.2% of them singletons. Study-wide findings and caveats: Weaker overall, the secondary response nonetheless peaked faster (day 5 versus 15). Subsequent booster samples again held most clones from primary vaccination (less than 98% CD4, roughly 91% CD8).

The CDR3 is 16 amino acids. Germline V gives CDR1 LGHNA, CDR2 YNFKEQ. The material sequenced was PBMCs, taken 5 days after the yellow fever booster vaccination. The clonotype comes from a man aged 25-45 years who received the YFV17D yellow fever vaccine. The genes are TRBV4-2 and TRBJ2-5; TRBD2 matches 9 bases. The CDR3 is CASSQGAGGVVQTLYF. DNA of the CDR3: TGTGCCAGCAGCCAAGGGGCGGGAGGGGTTGTCCAGACCCTGTACTTC.